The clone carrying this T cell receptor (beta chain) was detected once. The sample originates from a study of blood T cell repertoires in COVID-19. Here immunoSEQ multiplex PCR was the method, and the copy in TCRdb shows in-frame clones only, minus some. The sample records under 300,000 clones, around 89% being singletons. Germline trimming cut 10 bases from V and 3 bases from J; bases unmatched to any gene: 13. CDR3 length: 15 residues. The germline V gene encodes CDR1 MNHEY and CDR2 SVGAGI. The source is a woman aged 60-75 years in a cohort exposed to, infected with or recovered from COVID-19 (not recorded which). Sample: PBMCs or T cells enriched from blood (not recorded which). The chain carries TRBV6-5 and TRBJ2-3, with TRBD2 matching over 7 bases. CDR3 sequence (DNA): TGTGCCATCCTTTGGCGGGAGTCGTTGACAGATACGCAGTATTTT. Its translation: CAILWRESLTDTQYF.